Below, 30 T cell receptor beta chains from the same sample are listed, as sequenced in a study of CD8+CD57+ T cells in acquired aplastic anemia. Patients chosen for sequencing had CD8+CD57+ cells that had expanded, as shown by flow cytometry. Investigators profiled TCR beta VDJ and CDR3 from genomic DNA template. TCRdb fed the reads into MiXCR, producing one record per CDR3 protein. The data hold fewer than 300,000 distinct CDR3 sequences, with 82% observed a single time. Sequencing was done on a sample of sorted CD4+, CD8+, or CD8+CD57+ T cells (not recorded which) from PBMCs. The source of these receptors is a human donor with aplastic anemia.

The CDR3 bases are TGTGCCAGCAGCTCCGGGGGGGAGAGCCGCACTCAGCCCCAGCATTTT. Protein: CASSSGGESRTQPQHF. The chain recombines TRBV7-3 with TRBJ1-5; D possibly corresponds to TRBD1 (5 bases). The CDR3 spans 16 residues. CDR1 SGHTA and CDR2 FQGTGA come from the germline V gene. V lost 4 bases and J lost 6, with 19 bases in between.

In regard to this clonotype: One end of the junction varies from germline; a read error may be responsible. The gene calls are TRBV20-1 and TRBJ1-1; no clear D gene. Looked up from germline, CDR1 is DFQATT and CDR2 is SNEGSKA (reference sequence). This CDR3 is built from 12 residues. CDR3 sequence reads: CSAPGSYTEAFF. For the CDR3, the DNA is TGCAGTGCCCCCGGGTCCTACACTGAAGCTTTCTTC.

Regarding this clonotype: Lacking the conserved final phenylalanine or tryptophan, this CDR3 likely reflects a read error. It is unclear where the CDR3 begins or ends on the DNA, so no DNA is shown, and the CDR3 is as TCRdb lists it. The genes are TRBV7-8 and TRBJ1-5. The CDR3 extends over 13 residues, inclusive of both ends. Germline V gene sequence: CDR1 SGHVS, CDR2 FQNEAQ. CDR3 residues: CASSLAGTQDPQY.

As for this clonotype: As the CDR3 is not closed by the conserved phenylalanine or tryptophan, this likely results from a read error. Because the CDR3's place on the DNA is in doubt, the DNA is left out and the CDR3 is given as listed by TCRdb. CDR3 amino acids: CASSLERSGGGYE. The chain combines TRBV7-9 with TRBJ1-1. In germline, CDR1 is SEHNR, CDR2 FQNEAQ (reference sequence). The CDR3 spans 13 amino acids, including both terminal residues.

Comment on this clonotype: Since no conserved phenylalanine or tryptophan closes the CDR3, a read error is the likely cause. The DNA is omitted, as the CDR3 cannot be located on it reliably, and the CDR3 follows TCRdb's listing. This chain uses TRBV7-9 with TRBJ2-5; the table's D call of TRBD1 was not tested on the DNA. The CDR3 adds up to 14 amino acids, both ends counted. Looked up from germline, CDR1 is SEHNR and CDR2 is FQNEAQ (reference sequence). This CDR3 reads CASSRATGEHTDTS.

The chain is built from TRBV7-8 and TRBJ2-7, with D perhaps matching TRBD2 (6 bases). V lost 2 bases, J lost 4 bases, and 24 bases lay in between. This CDR3 region has 18 residues. Per the germline V gene, CDR1 is SGHVS and CDR2 is FQNEAQ. The CDR3 bases are TGTGCCAGCAGCTTACATGGAGGCGGGGATGCCCTTTCTTACGAGCAGTACGTC. It specifies CASSLHGGGDALSYEQYV.

This clonotype appeared a single time. The chain combines TRBV7-8 with TRBJ2-7; 7 bases are shared with TRBD2. The CDR3 extends over 18 amino acids. Germline CDR1 is SGHVS and CDR2 is FQNEAQ. With V trimmed by 3 bases and J by 3 bases, 17 bases remained unmatched. CDR3 residues: CASSFPGGAATLYYEQYV. In DNA, the CDR3 is TGTGCCAGCAGCTTTCCGGGAGGCGCGGCAACGCTGTACTACGAGCAGTACGTC.

As concerns this clonotype: The CDR3 ends on some other residue instead of the conserved phenylalanine or tryptophan, so this is likely a read error. No DNA is shown, since the ends of the CDR3 on it are uncertain; the CDR3 is the one TCRdb lists. The chain joins TRBV7-3 to TRBJ2-3. The CDR3 is 13 residues long, counting both termini. Looked up from germline, CDR1 is SGHTA and CDR2 is FQGTGA. The CDR3 reads CASSFAGSTDKQY.

In nucleotides, the CDR3 is TGTGCCGGACAGGGAGCTGGGAAGACCGAGTCCAACGTCCTGACTTTC. This codes for CAGQGAGKTESNVLTF. The chain has TRBV7-9 and TRBJ2-6; 8 bases fit TRBD1. Germline trimming cut 11 bases from V and 8 bases from J; bases unmatched to any gene: 17. CDR1 is SEHNR and CDR2 is FQNEAQ in the germline V gene (reference sequence). This CDR3 is 16 amino acids long.

This clonotype was seen ten or more times. The genes are TRBV20-1 and TRBJ2-5; D is possibly TRBD1 (5 bases). The germline gives CDR1 DFQATT, CDR2 SNEGSKA (reference sequence). This CDR3 has 15 residues. V was trimmed by 3 bases and J by 1 base, leaving 15 bases between them. The CDR3 reads CSASSDSHTQETQYF. The CDR3 bases are TGCAGTGCTAGTTCCGACAGCCACACCCAAGAGACCCAGTACTTC.

This clonotype was seen a few times. CDR3 nucleotide sequence: TGTGCCACCAGTGTTTCCTTTGCGGATGGCTACACCTTC. This codes for CATSVSFADGYTF. This sequence joins TRBV24-1 and TRBJ1-2; D is uncertain. The CDR3 is 13 residues long. V lost 5 bases and J 6 bases, leaving 12 bases between the germline ends. CDR1 and CDR2 (germline): KGHDR, SFDVKD.

The chain has TRBV20-1 and TRBJ2-2, with 8 bases that match TRBD2. The CDR3 totals 16 residues. CDR1 DFQATT and CDR2 SNEGSKA come from the germline V gene (reference sequence). CDR3 DNA sequence: TGCAGCGCCATGACGCCAGCGGGGGACGGCACCGGGGAGCTGTTTTTT. It encodes CSAMTPAGDGTGELFF.

This clonotype occurred once. The chain employs TRBV10-3 and TRBJ1-2, with D possibly TRBD1 on 5 matching bases. The CDR3 has 16 residues. Germline CDR1 is ENHRY and CDR2 is SYGVKD. V lost 7 bases, J lost 0 bases, and 18 bases lay in between. The CDR3 DNA reads as TGTGCCATCACCGCCAGTTCTGGGGGAGCTAACTATGGCTACACCTTC. The encoded protein is CAITASSGGANYGYTF.

The chain combines TRBV7-9 with TRBJ1-1; D remains unclear. CDR1 and CDR2 from the germline V gene are SEHNR and FQNEAQ (reference sequence). CDR3 length equals 15 residues. V lost 3 bases and J 5 bases, leaving 16 bases between the germline ends. The CDR3 DNA is TGTGCCAGCAGCTTTCAACGAAGCGGGGAGACTGAAGCTTTCTTT. Amino acid sequence: CASSFQRSGETEAFF.

This clonotype was seen a handful of times. J is TRBJ1-6 and V is TRBV7-8, with unresolved D. This CDR3 comprises 16 residues. The germline gives CDR1 SGHVS, CDR2 FQNEAQ. V was pared by 0 bases and J by 16 bases, with 22 bases between. The CDR3 protein is CASSLAGGAYTQHLHF. The CDR3 nucleotides read TGTGCCAGCAGCTTAGCGGGAGGCGCCTATACGCAGCATCTCCACTTT. Looking up the rest from reference TRBV7-8 and TRBJ1-6 gives the full variable domain: GAGVSQSPRYKVAKRGQDVALRCDPISGHVSLFWYQQALGQGPEFLTYFQNEAQLDKSGLPSDRFFAERPEGSVSTLKIQRTQQEDSAVYLCASSLAGGAYTQHLHFGNGTRLTVT.

The chain joins TRBV7-9 to TRBJ1-2, with 9 bases fitting TRBD1. CDR3 length: 16 amino acids. Looked up from germline, CDR1 is SEHNR and CDR2 is FQNEAQ (reference sequence). J lost 11 bases, V lost 4 bases, and 17 bases had no gene match. CDR3 in amino acids: CASSSDRGLWLHRYTF. CDR3 sequence (DNA): TGTGCCAGCAGCTCGGACAGGGGACTATGGCTACACCGTTACACCTTC.

V usage is TRBV7-9 and J usage is TRBJ2-7; D is undetermined. This CDR3 has 14 amino acids. In germline, CDR1 is SEHNR, CDR2 FQNEAQ (reference sequence). CDR3 nucleotides: TGTGCCAGCAGCTTGGCACCTACACACTATGAGCACACCGTC. Protein: CASSLAPTHYEHTV.

Only a few counts were recorded for this clonotype. The V gene is TRBV7-9, the J gene TRBJ2-5; D not certain. V was cut by 10 bases and J by 4 bases, with 13 bases left in between. The CDR3 extends over 12 amino acids. Germline-derived CDR1 and CDR2 are SEHNR and FQNEAQ (reference sequence). CDR3 in amino acids: CAIRASAETQYF. The CDR3 bases are TGTGCCATACGGGCAAGTGCAGAGACCCAGTACTTC.

Comment on this clonotype: One end of the junction does not line up with germline, which may come from a read error. This sequence joins TRBV11-3 and TRBJ2-2; D gene unclear. This CDR3 spans 12 amino acids. CDR1 is SGHNT and CDR2 is YENEEA in the germline V gene. This chain's CDR3 is CASSHSPGELFF. The DNA for the CDR3 is TGTGCCAGCAGCCATAGTCCCGGAGAGCTGTTTTTT.

The rearrangement joins TRBV7-6 to TRBJ1-1; a weak D match, TRBD1 (5 bases). The CDR3 is 15 residues long. Trimming left V 3 bases short and J 9 bases short, with 20 bases between. The V gene's germline CDR1 is SGHVS and CDR2 FNYEAQ. The CDR3 nucleotides are TGTGCCAGCAGCTTGGACATGAGACGTTCACCCCAAGCTTTCTTT. As protein: CASSLDMRRSPQAFF.

CDR3 bases: TGTGCCAGCAGTTCTAGAGAGACGTGGGGTTTGGCCCAGTACTTC. It is translated as CASSSRETWGLAQYF. The chain employs TRBV7-9 and TRBJ2-5; D ambiguous. V lost 6 bases, J lost 9 bases, and 23 bases lay in between. CDR1 and CDR2 from the germline V gene are SEHNR and FQNEAQ (reference sequence). The CDR3 covers 15 residues.

The chain combines TRBV20-1 with TRBJ1-6; no definite D call. Trimming took off 5 bases at V and 8 bases at J, with 10 bases between the two ends. Germline lookup yields CDR1 DFQATT and CDR2 SNEGSKA (reference sequence). This CDR3 is built from 12 residues. DNA of the CDR3: TGCAGTGCTTCGCCGATAGATTCACCCCTCCACTTT. This translates into CSASPIDSPLHF.

Ten or more counts support this clonotype. V gene TRBV7-2 combines with J gene TRBJ1-2, with D maybe TRBD1 (5 bases). The V end was cut by 5 bases, the J end by 4 bases, with 11 bases between. This CDR3 region has 13 residues. Per germline, CDR1 SGHTA and CDR2 FQGNSA. CDR3 sequence: CASSAGTTYGYTF. In DNA, the CDR3 is TGTGCCAGCAGCGCCGGGACTACCTATGGCTACACCTTC.

J is TRBJ2-3 and V is TRBV20-1; 9 bases line up with TRBD2. The CDR3 is made up of 15 amino acids. Looked up from germline, CDR1 is DFQATT and CDR2 is SNEGSKA (reference sequence). V shed 5 bases and J 3 bases; nucleotides not matched to a gene: 9. The CDR3 region has the DNA TGCAGTGCTCTCCGGCGGGGGGGCAGGACAGATACGCAGTATTTT. Its protein is CSALRRGGRTDTQYF.

The sample holds a few counts of this clonotype. The rearrangement uses TRBV19 and TRBJ2-3, with a weak D call TRBD2 (6 bases). Trimming removed 3 bases at V and 3 bases at J, with 13 bases between. The CDR3 runs 15 residues. The V gene's germline CDR1 is LNHDA and CDR2 SQIVND (reference sequence). CDR3 DNA sequence: TGTGCCAGTAGTATCAGAGCGGGTCTGACAGATACGCAGTATTTT. This encodes CASSIRAGLTDTQYF.

The rearrangement links TRBV7-9 to TRBJ1-2, with a tentative D call TRBD1 (5 bases). The CDR3 has 15 residues. Germline CDR1 SEHNR, CDR2 FQNEAQ (reference sequence). V was clipped by 1 base and J by 12 bases, with 21 bases between them. CDR3 sequence: CASSLEDSGQPRHTF. CDR3 DNA: TGTGCCAGCAGCTTAGAAGACAGCGGCCAGCCCCGCCACACCTTC.

J is TRBJ2-3 and V is TRBV10-3; D unclear. The CDR3 contains 17 residues. Trimming removed 3 bases from V and 0 bases from J, with 16 bases in between. Germline V gives CDR1 ENHRY, CDR2 SYGVKD. This CDR3 reads CAISDSPRILSTDTQYF. CDR3 DNA sequence: TGTGCCATCAGTGATTCTCCGAGAATCCTAAGCACAGATACGCAGTATTTT.

On this clonotype: This CDR3 is missing its conserved last phenylalanine or tryptophan, likely due to a read error. Because the CDR3's place on the DNA is in doubt, the DNA is left out and the CDR3 is given as listed by TCRdb. The chain employs TRBV7-3 and TRBJ1-1; TRBD1 was called by the table and not checked on the DNA. The CDR3 length is 13 residues, termini included. The V gene's germline CDR1 is SGHTA and CDR2 FQGTGA. This chain's CDR3 is CASSSTGSTDTHY.

The V call is TRBV5-1, the J call TRBJ2-6; 9 bases agree with TRBD2. The germline gives CDR1 SGHRS, CDR2 YFSETQ. The junction had 10 bases not matched to a gene; V was cut back by 3 bases and J by 3 bases. CDR3 length: 18 residues. CDR3 in amino acids: CASSYPGGGASGANVLTF. CDR3 coding DNA: TGCGCCAGCAGCTATCCTGGCGGGGGGGCAAGTGGGGCCAACGTCCTGACTTTC.

The rearrangement joins TRBV7-8 to TRBJ2-3, with D uncertain. Germline lookup yields CDR1 SGHVS and CDR2 FQNEAQ. This CDR3 has 15 residues. Trimming took 5 bases from V and 15 from J, leaving 27 bases between them. CDR3 nucleotide sequence: TGTGCCAGCAGCCCCCCCCCGGAATGGGCTGATAGGCACTATTTT. It yields the protein CASSPPPEWADRHYF. The full variable domain, its missing parts supplied by reference TRBV7-8 and TRBJ2-3, is GAGVSQSPRYKVAKRGQDVALRCDPISGHVSLFWYQQALGQGPEFLTYFQNEAQLDKSGLPSDRFFAERPEGSVSTLKIQRTQQEDSAVYLCASSPPPEWADRHYFGPGTRLTVL.